Listed below are T cell receptor beta chains from one sample, sequenced in a study of blood T cell repertoires in COVID-19. Clones were sequenced by immunoSEQ multiplex PCR, and TCRdb holds only the in-frame ones, with some missing. The sample has roughly 170,000 clones, 80% to 90% seen once; the top ten hold less than 25%. Sample: peripheral blood. The receptor source for this set is a man between 65 and 85 years old with active or convalescent COVID-19. CDR3s include the opening cysteine and the closing phenylalanine or tryptophan. D genes are given only for firm matches. Some rows have no size entry. The others give once, few or many, or a class for an expanded clone.

j_gene: TRBJ1-5
abundance: .
d_gene: .
v_gene: TRBV27
CDR3nt: TGTGCCAGCAGTTTTCGGGGACTCCAGGGTCAGCCCCAGCATTTT
CDR3aa: CASSFRGLQGQPQHF

j_gene: TRBJ1-6
abundance: .
d_gene: .
v_gene: TRBV28
CDR3nt: TGTGCCAGCAGTCCCGGCGGGGGGCGCGGTTCACCCCTCCACTTT
CDR3aa: CASSPGGGRGSPLHF

j_gene: TRBJ2-7
abundance: .
d_gene: TRBD2
v_gene: TRBV18
CDR3nt: TGTGCCAGCTCACTCCCCGGCGGGAGGGACTCCTACGAGCAGTACTTC
CDR3aa: CASSLPGGRDSYEQYF

j_gene: TRBJ2-2
abundance: .
d_gene: .
v_gene: TRBV7-3
CDR3nt: TGTGCCAGCAGCTTAATAGCGAACACCGGGGAGCTGTTTTTT
CDR3aa: CASSLIANTGELFF

j_gene: TRBJ2-1
abundance: few
d_gene: .
v_gene: TRBV7-2
CDR3nt: TGTGCCAGCCGACCATCCGGGACACGCTCCTACAATGAGCAGTTCTTC
CDR3aa: CASRPSGTRSYNEQFF

j_gene: TRBJ1-1
abundance: .
d_gene: .
v_gene: TRBV5-4
CDR3nt: TGTGCCAGCAGCTTGGATGAGAGGGTTGATTCTGGGACTTTCTTT
CDR3aa: CASSLDERVDSGTFF

j_gene: TRBJ1-1
abundance: .
d_gene: .
v_gene: TRBV18
CDR3nt: TGTGCCAGCTCACCAGCGACGACAGCCAACACTGAAGCTTTCTTT
CDR3aa: CASSPATTANTEAFF

j_gene: TRBJ1-2
abundance: .
d_gene: .
v_gene: TRBV29-1
CDR3nt: TGCAGCGTCCCACAGGCGATCCGATCCTATGGCTACACCTTC
CDR3aa: CSVPQAIRSYGYTF

j_gene: TRBJ2-7
abundance: .
d_gene: .
v_gene: TRBV7-8
CDR3nt: TGTGCCAGCAGCTTATCAACCCCACTAACCCTACGAGGCTTAGAGTACTTC
CDR3aa: CASSLSTPLTLRGLEYF

j_gene: TRBJ2-6
abundance: .
d_gene: .
v_gene: TRBV5-1
CDR3nt: TGCGCCAGCCGGGAAGGTGGGGCCAACGTCCTGACTTTC
CDR3aa: CASREGGANVLTF

j_gene: TRBJ1-2
abundance: .
d_gene: .
v_gene: TRBV5-1
CDR3nt: TGCGCCAGCAGACACAATTCCGCAGGGGCCGCAGCTAACTATGGCTACACCTTC
CDR3aa: CASRHNSAGAAANYGYTF

j_gene: TRBJ1-5
abundance: .
d_gene: .
v_gene: TRBV19
CDR3nt: TGTGCCAGTACTAGGGTGGGGCAGACAAATCAGCCCCAGCATTTT
CDR3aa: CASTRVGQTNQPQHF

j_gene: TRBJ2-5
abundance: .
d_gene: TRBD2
v_gene: TRBV7-9
CDR3nt: TGTGCCAGCAGCTCGACTAGCGGGGGCCAGGCCCAGTACTTC
CDR3aa: CASSSTSGGQAQYF

j_gene: TRBJ2-7
abundance: .
d_gene: TRBD1
v_gene: TRBV5-4
CDR3nt: TGTGCCAGCAGCCAAGGACAGGCCACCTACGAGCAGTACTTC
CDR3aa: CASSQGQATYEQYF

j_gene: TRBJ1-6
abundance: .
d_gene: .
v_gene: TRBV6-5
CDR3nt: TGTGCCAGCAGTTACTCGGTTTGGGGCTCTTCACCCCTCCACTTT
CDR3aa: CASSYSVWGSSPLHF

j_gene: TRBJ2-1
abundance: .
d_gene: TRBD2
v_gene: TRBV6-5
CDR3nt: TGTGCCAGCAGTTACTCGTATCTAGCGGGGGGGCAGGAGCAGTTCTTC
CDR3aa: CASSYSYLAGGQEQFF

j_gene: TRBJ1-2
abundance: .
d_gene: .
v_gene: TRBV19
CDR3nt: TGTGCCAGTAGTGTTACAGAAACCCGCAGGGGCTACACCTTC
CDR3aa: CASSVTETRRGYTF

j_gene: TRBJ2-5
abundance: .
d_gene: .
v_gene: TRBV9
CDR3nt: TGTGCCAGTAGGCCCTGGGGGGACCAAGAGACCCAGTACTTC
CDR3aa: CASRPWGDQETQYF

j_gene: TRBJ2-7
abundance: few
d_gene: .
v_gene: TRBV11-2
CDR3nt: TGTGCCAGCAGCCCGATTAGCCGGGGACGGGGGAGCTCCTACGAGCAGTACTTC
CDR3aa: CASSPISRGRGSSYEQYF

j_gene: TRBJ1-1
abundance: once
d_gene: .
v_gene: TRBV2
CDR3nt: TGTGCCAGCAGGATAAACGGGGACACTGAAGCTTTCTTT
CDR3aa: CASRINGDTEAFF

j_gene: TRBJ1-2
abundance: .
d_gene: TRBD1
v_gene: TRBV9
CDR3nt: TGTGCCAGCAGCTCCCAGCCCTCGACAGGGTTCCATGGCTACACCTTC
CDR3aa: CASSSQPSTGFHGYTF

j_gene: TRBJ1-5
abundance: .
d_gene: .
v_gene: TRBV11-2
CDR3nt: TGTGCCAGCAGCCTAGGACTTAGCAATCAGCCCCAGCATTTT
CDR3aa: CASSLGLSNQPQHF

j_gene: TRBJ2-2
abundance: once
d_gene: TRBD1
v_gene: TRBV24-1
CDR3nt: TGTGCCACCAGTGATACCTGGGGGCAGGGGGCACCCGGGGAGCTGTTTTTT
CDR3aa: CATSDTWGQGAPGELFF

j_gene: TRBJ1-1
abundance: .
d_gene: .
v_gene: TRBV6-6
CDR3nt: TGTGCCAGCAGTTACACTAGACCGGAGACTGAAGCTTTCTTT
CDR3aa: CASSYTRPETEAFF

j_gene: TRBJ2-3
abundance: .
d_gene: .
v_gene: TRBV28
CDR3nt: TGTGCCAGCAGGCCGCCCGGGACACTTAGCACAGATACGCAGTATTTT
CDR3aa: CASRPPGTLSTDTQYF

j_gene: TRBJ1-3
abundance: .
d_gene: .
v_gene: TRBV18
CDR3nt: TGTGCCAGCTCACCAAGGGTAGCGGACTCTGGAAACACCATATATTTT
CDR3aa: CASSPRVADSGNTIYF

j_gene: TRBJ1-4
abundance: .
d_gene: TRBD1
v_gene: TRBV6-2/TRBV6-3
CDR3nt: TGTGCCAGCAGTTACTCGGACAGGGGCTTCTATGCAACTAATGAAAAACTGTTTTTT
CDR3aa: CASSYSDRGFYATNEKLFF

j_gene: TRBJ2-3
abundance: .
d_gene: .
v_gene: TRBV9
CDR3nt: TGTGCCAGCAGCGTAGGGACTATCAGCACAGATACGCAGTATTTT
CDR3aa: CASSVGTISTDTQYF

j_gene: TRBJ1-4
abundance: .
d_gene: .
v_gene: TRBV6-2/TRBV6-3
CDR3nt: TGTGCCAGCAGCTCCGCCCTTTTGGACACGGTGGATGAAAAACTGTTTTTT
CDR3aa: CASSSALLDTVDEKLFF

j_gene: TRBJ2-2
abundance: .
d_gene: .
v_gene: TRBV25-1
CDR3nt: TGTGCCAGCAGTGAATCGAACAGGGTAAACACCGGGGAGCTGTTTTTT
CDR3aa: CASSESNRVNTGELFF

j_gene: TRBJ2-2
abundance: .
d_gene: TRBD2
v_gene: TRBV11-3
CDR3nt: TGTGCCAGCAGCTTAGCCTCTCCGGGACTAGCGGGAAAGAACACCGGGGAGCTGTTTTTT
CDR3aa: CASSLASPGLAGKNTGELFF

j_gene: TRBJ2-3
abundance: .
d_gene: .
v_gene: TRBV18
CDR3nt: TGTGCCAGCTCACCGAACCGGGCGACTAGTCTCACAGATACGCAGTATTTT
CDR3aa: CASSPNRATSLTDTQYF

j_gene: TRBJ1-5
abundance: .
d_gene: TRBD1
v_gene: TRBV12-3/TRBV12-4
CDR3nt: TGTGCCAGCAGTTTAGGGGACAGTCAGCCCCAGCATTTT
CDR3aa: CASSLGDSQPQHF

j_gene: TRBJ1-5
abundance: .
d_gene: .
v_gene: TRBV28
CDR3nt: TGTGCCAGCAGAGGGGGACATAGGGCCAGCAATCAGCCCCAGCATTTT
CDR3aa: CASRGGHRASNQPQHF

j_gene: TRBJ1-5
abundance: .
d_gene: .
v_gene: TRBV19
CDR3nt: TGTGCCAGTAGTATAGATAAGGGGGGGAATCAGCCCCAGCATTTT
CDR3aa: CASSIDKGGNQPQHF

j_gene: TRBJ2-7
abundance: .
d_gene: .
v_gene: TRBV18
CDR3nt: TGTGCCAGCTCACCGTTCAATGCGGGGGCGGGTGAGCAGTACTTC
CDR3aa: CASSPFNAGAGEQYF

j_gene: TRBJ1-3
abundance: .
d_gene: .
v_gene: TRBV6-5
CDR3nt: TGTGCCAGCAGTTCTTTCGGACGGGAAGGAAACACCATATATTTT
CDR3aa: CASSSFGREGNTIYF

j_gene: TRBJ1-2
abundance: .
d_gene: TRBD1
v_gene: TRBV6-5
CDR3nt: TGTGCCAGCAGTTACGGGACAGTGGGGGGCTACACCTTC
CDR3aa: CASSYGTVGGYTF

j_gene: TRBJ1-6
abundance: .
d_gene: .
v_gene: TRBV6-5
CDR3nt: TGTGCCAGCAGTTACGCAGGGGAACATTCACCCCTCCACTTT
CDR3aa: CASSYAGEHSPLHF

j_gene: TRBJ2-7
abundance: .
d_gene: TRBD1
v_gene: TRBV28
CDR3nt: TGTGCCAGCAGTTTGCGTAGGGACAGGTTCTACGAGCAGTACTTC
CDR3aa: CASSLRRDRFYEQYF

j_gene: TRBJ1-6
abundance: .
d_gene: .
v_gene: TRBV28
CDR3nt: TGTGCCAGCACCATGAGGCAGGGGCATTCACCCCTCCACTTT
CDR3aa: CASTMRQGHSPLHF

j_gene: TRBJ2-6
abundance: .
d_gene: TRBD1
v_gene: TRBV27
CDR3nt: TGTGCCAGCAGTTTACAGGGACAGAGCCCCTCTGGGGCCAACGTCCTGACTTTC
CDR3aa: CASSLQGQSPSGANVLTF